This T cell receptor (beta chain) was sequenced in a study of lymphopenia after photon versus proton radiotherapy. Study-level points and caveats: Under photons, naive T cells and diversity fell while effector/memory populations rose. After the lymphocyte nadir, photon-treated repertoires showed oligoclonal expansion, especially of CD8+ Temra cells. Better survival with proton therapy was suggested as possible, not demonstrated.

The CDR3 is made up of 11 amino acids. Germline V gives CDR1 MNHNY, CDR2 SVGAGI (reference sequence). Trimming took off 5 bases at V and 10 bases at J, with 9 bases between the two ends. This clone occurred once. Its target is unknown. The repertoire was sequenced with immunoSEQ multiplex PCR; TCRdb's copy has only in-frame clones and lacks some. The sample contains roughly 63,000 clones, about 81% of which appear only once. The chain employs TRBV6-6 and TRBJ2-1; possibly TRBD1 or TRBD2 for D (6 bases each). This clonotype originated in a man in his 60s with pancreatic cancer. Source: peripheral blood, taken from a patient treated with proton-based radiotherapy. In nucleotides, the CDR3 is TGTGCCAGCAGTACGGGGGCCGAGCAGTTCTTC. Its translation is CASSTGAEQFF.